Each of the 10 T cell receptor beta chains below was sequenced from the same sample in a study of control samples from healthy donors and cancer patients. Here immunoSEQ multiplex PCR was the method, and the copy in TCRdb shows in-frame clones only, minus some. The sample lists fewer than 25,000 clones; about four fifths were seen once. Input material: PBMCs. The receptors here all came from an elderly man with head and neck cancer.

This clone showed up just a few times. The V call is TRBV3-1 (or the pseudogene TRBV3-2), the J call TRBJ2-1; TRBD1 matches 8 bases. V shed 1 base, J shed 6 bases, and the junction held 2 bases outside the gene matches. The germline V gene has CDR1 LGHDT and CDR2 YNNKEL (reference sequence). The CDR3 covers 14 residues. The CDR3 DNA reads as TGTGCCAGCAGCCAAGTGGGACAGGTCAATGAGCAGTTCTTC. It is translated as CASSQVGQVNEQFF.

This clone was detected only a few times. V and J are TRBV5-5 and TRBJ2-3; D is unresolved. CDR3 size: 14 residues. Trimming took 0 bases from V and 2 from J, leaving 7 bases between them. Germline V gene lookup returns CDR1 SGHKS and CDR2 YYEKEE (reference sequence). DNA of the CDR3: TGTGCCAGCAGCTTGGATCCGCTCACAGATACGCAGTATTTT. Its protein product is CASSLDPLTDTQYF.

The gene calls are TRBV7-8 and TRBJ2-1; D is perhaps TRBD1 (5 bases). The CDR3 has 15 residues. The germline CDR1 and CDR2 sequences are SGHVS and FQNEAQ. V dropped 0 bases and J dropped 4 bases, with 10 bases sitting between them. This CDR3 reads CASSLAQGLYNEQFF. In DNA form, the CDR3 reads TGTGCCAGCAGCTTAGCGCAGGGATTGTACAATGAGCAGTTCTTC.

The CDR3 loop is CAISGAVAYEQYF. CDR3 bases: TGTGCCATCAGCGGAGCGGTGGCCTACGAGCAGTACTTC. V usage is TRBV10-3 and J usage is TRBJ2-7; D is possibly TRBD2 (5 bases). V dropped 6 bases and J dropped 2 bases, with 11 bases sitting between them. CDR3 length: 13 amino acids. Germline CDR1 and CDR2: ENHRY and SYGVKD.

A few counts support this clone. This chain links TRBV5-4 with TRBJ2-3; D gene unclear. Germline V gene lookup returns CDR1 SGHNT and CDR2 YYREEE (reference sequence). The CDR3 sequence is 13 residues long. V shed 0 bases and J shed 6 bases, with 8 bases lying between them. CDR3 protein: CASSLVVGDTQYF. CDR3 DNA: TGTGCCAGCAGCTTGGTTGTGGGGGATACGCAGTATTTT. Combining the CDR3 with reference TRBV5-4 and TRBJ2-3 gives the whole variable domain ETGVTQSPTHLIKTRGQQVTLRCSSQSGHNTVSWYQQALGQGPQFIFQYYREEENGRGNFPPRFSGLQFPNYSSELNVNALELDDSALYLCASSLVVGDTQYFGPGTRLTVL.

This chain links TRBV5-6 with TRBJ1-3; perhaps TRBD1 as D (5 bases). The germline V gene has CDR1 SGHDT and CDR2 YYEEEE. The CDR3 is made up of 15 amino acids. V was pared by 4 bases and J by 4 bases, with 15 bases between. CDR3 in DNA: TGTGCCAGCAGCCAGGGACTGGGTCAAGGAAACACCATATATTTT. Residues: CASSQGLGQGNTIYF.

This clone occurred a few times. The same CDR3 can be traced to other DNA sequences in this sample. This chain joins TRBV19 and TRBJ2-1; D not certain. Germline CDR1 LNHDA, CDR2 SQIVND (reference sequence). There are 13 residues in the CDR3. V was pared by 0 bases and J by 5 bases, with 5 bases between. CDR3 nucleotide sequence: TGTGCCAGTAGTATAGATCTTAACAATGAGCAGTTCTTC. Translated: CASSIDLNNEQFF.

This chain links TRBV27 with TRBJ1-1, with D tentatively TRBD1 (5 bases). Germline CDR1 and CDR2: MNHEY and SMNVEV (reference sequence). V dropped 7 bases and J dropped 3 bases, with 15 bases sitting between them. CDR3 size: 14 residues. CDR3 DNA: TGTGCCAGCACCTCTCGGGGGGGAGACACTGAAGCTTTCTTT. Translating gives CASTSRGGDTEAFF.

V is TRBV18 and J is TRBJ2-5; no firm D call. CDR3 size: 13 residues. Between the trimmed V and J ends, which lost 4 bases and 3 bases, there was a span of 9 bases. Germline V CDR1 and CDR2: KGHSH, LQKENI. As DNA, the CDR3 is TGTGCCAGCTCACGAGGCACCGAAGAGACCCAGTACTTC. Translation gives CASSRGTEETQYF.

The chain employs TRBV9 and TRBJ1-1, with D perhaps TRBD1 (5 bases). The CDR3 covers 15 residues. CDR1 is SGDLS, CDR2 YYNGEE, per germline. V lost 3 bases and J lost 7, with 19 bases in between. The DNA for the CDR3 is TGTGCCAGCAGCGGGAGCGGGACTGAGGAGATTGAAGCTTTCTTT. Encoded protein: CASSGSGTEEIEAFF.